The T cell receptor (beta chain) described here comes from a study of regulatory T cells in long-lasting Graves disease. The time point: newly diagnosed GD, antithyroid drugs for less than 3 months. Extracted PBMC RNA gave rise to the TCR library. This clonotype has a count of ten or more. The antigen is undetermined. Germline CDR1 is SGHRS and CDR2 is YFSETQ. V was clipped by 1 base and J by 5 bases, with 12 bases between them. The CDR3 runs to 14 residues. Researchers made TCR beta libraries by using iRepertoire HTBI primers and running Arm-PCR on CDR3 regions. TCRdb used MiXCR to reprocess the multiplex PCR reads, holding one entry per CDR3 protein. The sample consists of some 370,000 distinct CDR3 sequences, roughly 10% of them appearing once. The study, taken as a whole, reports: Between persistent patients, roughly 2,600 public clonotypes were shared, exceeding the approximately 900 shared between new patients.

This sample was also put to use in a study of T cells in Graves' hyperthyroidism and ophthalmopathy. That study reports: HTBI primers were used for first-round RT-PCR of the TCR CDR3. Ophthalmopathy was model-predicted a median roughly 6.2 months pre-onset.

The sequences come from peripheral blood mononuclear cells (PBMCs), collected at new diagnosis, from a patient treated with antithyroid drugs. The source of this sequence is a woman between 18 and 29 years old with Graves disease. The chain couples TRBV5-1 to TRBJ2-5; TRBD2 might be the D (5 bases). The CDR3 loop reads CASSLSVSGETQYF. The DNA of the CDR3 is TGCGCCAGCAGCTTGTCCGTATCGGGGGAGACCCAGTACTTC.